Each of the 28 T cell receptor beta chains below was sequenced from the same sample in a study of breast tumors, draining lymph nodes, adjacent tissues. TCRdb reprocessed the multiplex PCR reads with MiXCR, giving one entry per CDR3 protein. The sample lists approximately 11,000 distinct CDR3 sequences, around 34% occurring once. Sequenced sample: breast tumor tissue. The source is a female donor with breast cancer. Some clones in this sample may be carry-over from other donors' samples.

CDR3 sequence: CSAGGLAPPYEQYF. CDR3 nucleotides: TGCAGTGCTGGGGGATTAGCCCCACCTTACGAGCAGTACTTC. V is TRBV20-1 and J is TRBJ2-7; D is tentatively TRBD1 or TRBD2 (5 bases each). V was clipped by 5 bases and J by 4 bases, with 18 bases between them. Germline V lookup: CDR1 DFQATT, CDR2 SNEGSKA (reference sequence). The CDR3 contains 14 residues.

There are many counts of this clonotype. The chain combines TRBV6-5 with TRBJ2-1; D perhaps matches TRBD2 (6 bases). The CDR3 has 14 amino acids. The V gene's germline CDR1 is MNHEY and CDR2 SVGAGI. V was cut by 2 bases and J by 2 bases, with 7 bases left in between. In DNA, the CDR3 is TGTGCCAGCAGTTACGGCGGGGCCTACAATGAGCAGTTCTTC. Protein: CASSYGGAYNEQFF.

The chain joins TRBV19 to TRBJ2-3, with 7 bases that match TRBD2. Per germline, CDR1 LNHDA and CDR2 SQIVND (reference sequence). V shed 5 bases, J shed 1 base, and the junction held 9 bases outside the gene matches. This CDR3 has 16 amino acids. Written as DNA, the CDR3 is TGTGCCAGTAGTGGGGGGTCGAGCGGGGGCACAGATACGCAGTATTTT. Protein sequence: CASSGGSSGGTDTQYF.

This clonotype was counted at least ten times. The chain recombines TRBV7-2 with TRBJ2-5; 7 nucleotides match TRBD2. Germline values: CDR1 SGHTA, CDR2 FQGNSA. This CDR3 comprises 15 residues. The trim removed 4 bases at V and 9 bases at J, leaving 14 bases unmatched. In DNA, the CDR3 is TGTGCCAGCAGCTCAAAAGCGGGGACGGGACGGCCCCAGTACTTC. Translated: CASSSKAGTGRPQYF.

In its sample, this clonotype was seen many times. The chain links TRBV7-9 to TRBJ1-2, with unresolved D. This CDR3 comprises 15 residues. The germline CDR1 and CDR2 sequences are SEHNR and FQNEAQ (reference sequence). Trimming stripped 5 bases from V and 3 bases from J, with 16 bases between. The CDR3, as DNA: TGTGCCAGCAGCGATCAGTCGAGGTCACACTATGGCTACACCTTC. Translation: CASSDQSRSHYGYTF. Complete variable domain (other parts from reference TRBV7-9 and TRBJ1-2): DTGVSQNPRHKITKRGQNVTFRCDPISEHNRLYWYRQTLGQGPEFLTYFQNEAQLEKSRLLSDRFSAERPKGSFSTLEIQRTEQGDSAMYLCASSDQSRSHYGYTFGSGTRLTVV.

By share, this clonotype counts as medium-sized. The chain is built from TRBV7-2 and TRBJ1-2; 8 bases fit TRBD1. The germline V gene has CDR1 SGHTA and CDR2 FQGNSA. The J segment lost 5 bases and the V segment lost 4 bases, leaving 9 bases of the junction unmatched. The CDR3 covers 15 residues. CDR3 in DNA: TGTGCCAGCAGCTCGCCGGGACAGGTGGGATATGGCTACACCTTC. Translating it yields CASSSPGQVGYGYTF.

The chain links TRBV20-1 to TRBJ1-5, with TRBD1 matching over 7 bases. This CDR3 is 16 amino acids long. Germline V gives CDR1 DFQATT, CDR2 SNEGSKA (reference sequence). V gave up 3 bases and J gave up 0 bases; unmatched junction bases: 8. Here the CDR3 DNA reads TGCAGTGCTAGTTCTCGGACAGGACATAGCAATCAGCCCCAGCATTTT. Protein product: CSASSRTGHSNQPQHF.

In this sample, this clonotype is medium-sized. The gene calls are TRBV20-1 and TRBJ2-1; D may be TRBD2 (5 bases). Looked up from germline, CDR1 is DFQATT and CDR2 is SNEGSKA (reference sequence). With 3 bases removed from V and 10 bases from J, the gap between germline ends came to 13 bases. This CDR3 comprises 12 residues. The CDR3 DNA reads as TGCAGTGCTAGTGGGCTAGCTGGGGAGCAGTTCTTC. This codes for CSASGLAGEQFF.

This clonotype came up many times. This chain uses TRBV20-1 with TRBJ2-1, with D tentatively TRBD1 or TRBD2 (5 bases each). The CDR3 length is 16 residues. Per germline, CDR1 DFQATT and CDR2 SNEGSKA (reference sequence). With 0 bases removed from V and 3 bases from J, the gap between germline ends came to 15 bases. The CDR3 sequence: CSARDITRGDYNEQFF. CDR3 coding DNA: TGCAGTGCTAGAGATATAACGAGGGGCGACTACAATGAGCAGTTCTTC.

In its sample, this clonotype was seen many times. This chain uses TRBV3-1 with TRBJ2-7; the match to TRBD2 covers 12 bases. V gave up 1 base and J gave up 3 bases; unmatched junction bases: 1. This CDR3 has 15 amino acids. Germline loops: CDR1 LGHDT, CDR2 YNNKEL (reference sequence). CDR3 residues: CASSQGTSGNYEQYF. The CDR3 DNA reads as TGTGCCAGCAGCCAAGGGACTAGCGGGAACTACGAGCAGTACTTC.

J is TRBJ2-3 and V is TRBV2; 11 bases are shared with TRBD1. The CDR3 length is 17 residues. The trim removed 2 bases at V and 3 bases at J, leaving 7 bases unmatched. CDR1 is SNHLY and CDR2 is FYNNEI in the germline V gene. The CDR3 here is CASSEWPGQGETDTQYF. For the CDR3, the DNA is TGTGCCAGCAGTGAATGGCCGGGACAGGGGGAAACAGATACGCAGTATTTT. The full variable domain, its missing parts supplied by reference TRBV2 and TRBJ2-3, is EPEVTQTPSHQVTQMGQEVILRCVPISNHLYFYWYRQILGQKVEFLVSFYNNEISEKSEIFDDQFSVERPDGSNFTLKIRSTKLEDSAMYFCASSEWPGQGETDTQYFGPGTRLTVL.

This clonotype is classed as medium-sized. CDR3 sequence: CASNTGGGAYGYTF. In DNA, the CDR3 is TGTGCCAGCAACACCGGGGGGGGGGCCTATGGCTACACCTTC. This chain links TRBV2 with TRBJ1-2; tentatively, D is TRBD1 (6 bases). Germline V gene sequence: CDR1 SNHLY, CDR2 FYNNEI. The V end was cut by 7 bases, the J end by 4 bases, with 16 bases between. The CDR3 runs 14 residues.

This clonotype was seen at least ten times. The chain couples TRBV10-3 to TRBJ1-3; 8 bases line up with TRBD1. J lost 1 base, V lost 4 bases, and 0 bases had no gene match. Germline V CDR1 and CDR2: ENHRY, SYGVKD. The CDR3 extends over 14 amino acids. For the CDR3, the DNA is TGTGCCATCAGTGGGACAGGGTCTGGAAACACCATATATTTT. It encodes CAISGTGSGNTIYF.

A note on this clonotype: The junction does not match germline at one end; this may be a read error. The V call is TRBV5-1, the J call TRBJ2-7; D is possibly TRBD1 (6 bases). This CDR3 has 16 amino acids. The V gene's germline CDR1 is SGHRS and CDR2 YFSETQ. The CDR3 protein is CASSLTGSAAVYEQYF. In nucleotides, the CDR3 is TGCGCCAGCAGCTTAACAGGGTCGGCAGCGGTCTACGAGCAATACTTC.

For this clonotype: This may come from a read error, since a much larger clone is one base off. The chain carries TRBV11-2 and TRBJ1-4; D is undetermined. The CDR3 loop spans 14 amino acids. Trimming took 3 bases from V and 8 from J, leaving 13 bases between them. The V gene's germline CDR1 is SGHAT and CDR2 FQNNGV. The CDR3 region is CASSFNIRGEKLFF. CDR3 sequence (DNA): TGTGCCAGCAGCTTTAACATCCGGGGAGAAAAACTGTTTTTT.

This clonotype showed up many times. The CDR3 region is CASSIPTTGQPQHF. The CDR3 coding sequence is TGTGCCAGTAGTATACCCACCACTGGGCAGCCCCAGCATTTT. The rearrangement uses TRBV19 and TRBJ1-5; D is unresolved. Trimming shortened V by 2 bases and J by 7 bases, and 12 bases separated the two germline ends. CDR1 and CDR2 from the germline V gene are LNHDA and SQIVND (reference sequence). The CDR3 has 14 residues.

This clonotype was seen a few times. The chain employs TRBV10-3 and TRBJ1-1, with a weak D call TRBD1 (5 bases). Between the trimmed V and J ends, which lost 3 bases and 0 bases, there was a span of 8 bases. This CDR3 spans 14 amino acids. Germline V gene data show CDR1 as ENHRY and CDR2 as SYGVKD. CDR3 DNA: TGTGCCATCAGTGAAGGACAAATGAACACTGAAGCTTTCTTT. This codes for CAISEGQMNTEAFF.

By frequency in the sample, this clonotype is medium-sized. CDR3 loop: CASSLRWKRESSDTQYF. As DNA, the CDR3 is TGTGCCAGCAGCTTACGATGGAAGCGGGAGTCCTCAGATACGCAGTATTTT. The V call is TRBV7-2, the J call TRBJ2-3; 8 nucleotides line up with TRBD2. There are 17 residues in the CDR3. Germline assignment: CDR1 SGHTA and CDR2 FQGNSA. With 2 bases clipped from V and 4 bases from J, the junction kept 11 bases outside the gene matches.

This clonotype was seen many times. The junction shows a germline mismatch at one end, possibly a read error. V and J are TRBV27 and TRBJ2-2, with a weak D call TRBD2 (6 bases). CDR1 MNHEY and CDR2 SMNVEV come from the germline V gene (reference sequence). CDR3 length: 17 residues. The CDR3 loop reads CASSFIRSGLDTGGLFF. The CDR3 DNA is TGTGCCAGCAGTTTTATCCGGTCGGGACTTGACACCGGGGGGCTGTTTTTT.

The chain recombines TRBV13 with TRBJ1-4, with no clear D. CDR3 length: 14 residues. Trimming took off 1 base at V and 4 bases at J, with 7 bases between the two ends. CDR1 PRHDT and CDR2 FYEKMQ come from the germline V gene (reference sequence). The CDR3, as DNA: TGTGCCAGCAGCTTAGCCGGAGGTAATGAAAAACTGTTTTTT. This codes for CASSLAGGNEKLFF.

This clonotype was seen many times. This sequence joins TRBV7-9 and TRBJ2-1; 10 nucleotides align to TRBD1. The CDR3 loop spans 15 amino acids. Germline loops: CDR1 SEHNR, CDR2 FQNEAQ (reference sequence). The junction had 7 bases not matched to a gene; V was cut back by 5 bases and J by 6 bases. The CDR3 nucleotides read TGTGCCAGCAGCCCTCGCGGACAGGGGGTCAATGAGCAGTTCTTC. Amino acids: CASSPRGQGVNEQFF.

The genes are TRBV7-9 and TRBJ2-3; 10 positions match TRBD2. The CDR3 has 15 amino acids. V was pared by 4 bases and J by 0 bases, with 1 base of the junction left unmatched. CDR1 is SEHNR, CDR2 FQNEAQ, per germline (reference sequence). CDR3 amino acids: CASSSLAGSTDTQYF. As DNA, the CDR3 is TGTGCCAGCAGCTCACTAGCGGGGAGCACAGATACGCAGTATTTT.

In its sample, this clonotype is medium-sized. V is TRBV7-3 and J is TRBJ1-6; D is undetermined. This CDR3 is built from 16 residues. The V gene's germline CDR1 is SGHTA and CDR2 FQGTGA. V was trimmed by 2 bases and J by 0 bases, leaving 8 bases between them. The CDR3 here is CASSLFGYSYNSPLHF. The CDR3, as DNA: TGTGCCAGCAGCTTATTCGGATACTCCTATAATTCACCCCTCCACTTT. The full variable domain, with the rest looked up from reference TRBV7-3 and TRBJ1-6, is GAGVSQTPSNKVTEKGKYVELRCDPISGHTALYWYRQSLGQGPEFLIYFQGTGAADDSGLPNDRFFAVRPEGSVSTLKIQRTERGDSAVYLCASSLFGYSYNSPLHFGNGTRLTVT.

Regarding this clonotype: It may be a read error: a sequence one base away is much more abundant. The chain uses TRBV28 and TRBJ2-2; tentative D call: TRBD1 (5 bases). The CDR3 contains 15 residues. V lost 2 bases to trimming and J lost 4 bases, with 11 bases between them. Germline lookup yields CDR1 MDHEN and CDR2 SYDVKM. The CDR3 is CASSLDSRSTGELFF. In DNA form, the CDR3 reads TGTGCCAGCAGTTTAGACAGCCGGAGCACCGGGGAGCTGTTTTTT.

The rearrangement uses TRBV5-4 and TRBJ1-1; D gene uncertain. Germline V CDR1 and CDR2: SGHNT, YYREEE (reference sequence). CDR3 length: 13 residues. V lost 4 bases and J 1 base, leaving 8 bases between the germline ends. The CDR3 region has the DNA TGTGCCAGCAGCCTTAACAGGAACACTGAAGCTTTCTTT. Translating it yields CASSLNRNTEAFF.

This clonotype was counted many times. This sequence joins TRBV11-3 and TRBJ2-1, with D possibly matching TRBD1 (6 bases). Germline CDR1 reads SGHNT; CDR2 reads YENEEA. CDR3 size: 17 residues. The V end lost 1 base, the J end lost 0 bases, and 13 bases lay between the germline ends. The CDR3 is CASSLGQDTSSYNEQFF. The CDR3 nucleotides read TGTGCCAGCAGCTTAGGACAGGACACCAGCTCCTACAATGAGCAGTTCTTC.

This clonotype was detected only once. One junction end does not reproduce the germline sequence, and a read error may be involved. The chain carries TRBV2 and TRBJ2-2, with 7 bases that match TRBD2. Looked up from germline, CDR1 is SNHLY and CDR2 is FYNNEI. The CDR3 is made up of 14 amino acids. The CDR3 spells CSSKGGRGTGELFF. The CDR3 DNA is TGCTCCAGCAAAGGAGGGAGGGGTACCGGGGAGCTGTTTTTT.

This clonotype was observed once. The rearrangement uses TRBV2 and TRBJ2-5; 10 nucleotides align to TRBD2. The CDR3 sequence is 16 residues long. Unmatched junction bases numbered 5, after V lost 0 bases and J lost 4 bases. In germline, CDR1 is SNHLY, CDR2 FYNNEI. CDR3 DNA: TGTGCCAGCAGTGAAGCGAAACTAGCGGGGTTAGAGACCCAGTACTTC. Residues: CASSEAKLAGLETQYF.